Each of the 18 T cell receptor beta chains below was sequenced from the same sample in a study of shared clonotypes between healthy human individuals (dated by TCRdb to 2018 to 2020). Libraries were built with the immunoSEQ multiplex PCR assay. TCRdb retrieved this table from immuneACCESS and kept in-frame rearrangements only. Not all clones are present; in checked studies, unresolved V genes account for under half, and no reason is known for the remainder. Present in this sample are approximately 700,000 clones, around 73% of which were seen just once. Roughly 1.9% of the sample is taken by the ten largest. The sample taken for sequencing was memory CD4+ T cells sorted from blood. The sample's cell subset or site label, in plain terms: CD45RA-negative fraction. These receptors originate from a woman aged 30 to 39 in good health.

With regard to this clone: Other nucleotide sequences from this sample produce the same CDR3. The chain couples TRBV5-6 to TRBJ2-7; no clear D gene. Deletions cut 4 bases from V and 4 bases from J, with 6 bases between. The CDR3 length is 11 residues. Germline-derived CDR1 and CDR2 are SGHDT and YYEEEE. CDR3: CASSLVYEQYF. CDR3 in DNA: TGTGCCAGCAGCCTAGTTTACGAGCAGTACTTC.

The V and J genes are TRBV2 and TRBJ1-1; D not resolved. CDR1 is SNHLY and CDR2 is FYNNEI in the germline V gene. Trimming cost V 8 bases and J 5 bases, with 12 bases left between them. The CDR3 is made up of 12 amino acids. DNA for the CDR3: TGTGCCAGCCGTAAGAGAGGTACTGAAGCTTTCTTT. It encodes CASRKRGTEAFF.

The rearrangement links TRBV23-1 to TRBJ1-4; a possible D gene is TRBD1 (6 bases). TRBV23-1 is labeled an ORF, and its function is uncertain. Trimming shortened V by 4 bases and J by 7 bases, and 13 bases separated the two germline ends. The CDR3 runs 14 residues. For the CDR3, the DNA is TGCGCCAGCAGTCGAACGGGGGCTAGTGAAAAACTGTTTTTT. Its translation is CASSRTGASEKLFF.

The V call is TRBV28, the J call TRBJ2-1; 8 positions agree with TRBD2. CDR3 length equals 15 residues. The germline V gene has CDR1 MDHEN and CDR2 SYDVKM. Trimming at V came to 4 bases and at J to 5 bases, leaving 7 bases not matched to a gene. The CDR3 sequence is CASSSMGLDNNEQFF. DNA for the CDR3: TGTGCCAGCAGTTCGATGGGACTAGATAACAATGAGCAGTTCTTC.

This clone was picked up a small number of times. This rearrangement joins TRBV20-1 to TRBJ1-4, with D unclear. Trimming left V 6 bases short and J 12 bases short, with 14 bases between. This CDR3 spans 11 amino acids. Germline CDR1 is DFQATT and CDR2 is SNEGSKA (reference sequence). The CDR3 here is CSALGGSELFF. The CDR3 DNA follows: TGCAGTGCCTTAGGCGGGTCGGAACTGTTTTTT.

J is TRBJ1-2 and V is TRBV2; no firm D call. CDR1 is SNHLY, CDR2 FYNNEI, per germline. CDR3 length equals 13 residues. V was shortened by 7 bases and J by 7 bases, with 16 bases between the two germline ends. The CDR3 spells CASMVLFALGYTF. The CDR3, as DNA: TGTGCCAGCATGGTTCTCTTTGCTCTTGGCTACACCTTC.

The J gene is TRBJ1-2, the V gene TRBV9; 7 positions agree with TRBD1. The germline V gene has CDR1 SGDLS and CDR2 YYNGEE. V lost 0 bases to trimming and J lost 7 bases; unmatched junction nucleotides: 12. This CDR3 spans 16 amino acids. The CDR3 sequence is CASSVGEGALQGGYTF. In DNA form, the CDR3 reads TGTGCCAGCAGCGTAGGGGAGGGGGCGCTGCAAGGTGGCTACACCTTC.

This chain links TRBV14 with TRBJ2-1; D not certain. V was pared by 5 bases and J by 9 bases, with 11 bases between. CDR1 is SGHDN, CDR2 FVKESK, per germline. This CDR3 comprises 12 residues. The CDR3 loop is CASSSPVAEQFF. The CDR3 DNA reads TGTGCCAGCAGCAGCCCGGTGGCTGAGCAGTTCTTC.

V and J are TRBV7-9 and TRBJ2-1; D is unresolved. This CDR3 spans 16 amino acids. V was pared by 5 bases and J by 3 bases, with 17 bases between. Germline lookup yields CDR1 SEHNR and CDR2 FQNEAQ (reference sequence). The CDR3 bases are TGTGCCAGCAGCCTGGCCGCGGCACGCCGCTACAATGAGCAGTTCTTC. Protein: CASSLAAARRYNEQFF.

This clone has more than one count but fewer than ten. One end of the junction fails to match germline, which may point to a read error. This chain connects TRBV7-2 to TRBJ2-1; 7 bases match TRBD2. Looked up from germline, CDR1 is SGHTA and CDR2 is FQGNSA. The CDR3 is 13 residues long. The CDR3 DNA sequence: TGTGCCAGCAGCTCAGTGGGCGCGGGAGTTTTGGTCTTC. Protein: CASSSVGAGVLVF.

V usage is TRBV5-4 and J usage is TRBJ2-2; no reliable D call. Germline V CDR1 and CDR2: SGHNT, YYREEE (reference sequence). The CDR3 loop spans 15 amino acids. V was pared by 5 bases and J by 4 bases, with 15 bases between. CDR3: CASRGWSSLTGELFF. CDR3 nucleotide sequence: TGTGCCAGCAGGGGTTGGTCGTCTCTCACCGGGGAGCTGTTTTTT.

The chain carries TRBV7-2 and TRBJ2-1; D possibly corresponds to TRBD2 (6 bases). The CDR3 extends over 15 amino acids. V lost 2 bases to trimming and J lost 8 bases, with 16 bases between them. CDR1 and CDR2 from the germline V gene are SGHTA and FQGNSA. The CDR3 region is CASSLLGLARDEQFF. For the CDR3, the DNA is TGTGCCAGCAGCTTATTGGGTCTAGCGAGGGATGAGCAGTTCTTC.

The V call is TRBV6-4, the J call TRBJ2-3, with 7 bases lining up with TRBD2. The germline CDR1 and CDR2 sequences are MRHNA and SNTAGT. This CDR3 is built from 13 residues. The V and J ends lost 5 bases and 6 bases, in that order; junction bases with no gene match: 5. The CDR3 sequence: CASSLGTTDTQYF. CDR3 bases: TGTGCCAGCAGTTTGGGGACTACGGATACGCAGTATTTT.

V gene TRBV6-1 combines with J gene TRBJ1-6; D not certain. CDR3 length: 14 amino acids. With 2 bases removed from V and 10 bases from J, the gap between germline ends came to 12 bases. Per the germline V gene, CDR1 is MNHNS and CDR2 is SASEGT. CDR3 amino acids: CASSESPMGSPLHF. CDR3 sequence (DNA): TGTGCCAGCAGTGAATCCCCAATGGGGTCACCCCTCCACTTT.

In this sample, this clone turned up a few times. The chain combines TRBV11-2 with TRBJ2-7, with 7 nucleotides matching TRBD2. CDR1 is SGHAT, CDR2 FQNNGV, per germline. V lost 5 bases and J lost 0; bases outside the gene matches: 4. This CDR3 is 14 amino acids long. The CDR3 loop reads CASSGQRDSYEQYF. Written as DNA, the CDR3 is TGTGCCAGCAGCGGCCAGCGGGACTCCTACGAGCAGTACTTC.

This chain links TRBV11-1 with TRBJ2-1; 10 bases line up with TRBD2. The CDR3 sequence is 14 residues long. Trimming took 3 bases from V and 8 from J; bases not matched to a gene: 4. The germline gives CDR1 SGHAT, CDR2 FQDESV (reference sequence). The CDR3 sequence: CASSLIAGGHEQFF. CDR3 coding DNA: TGTGCCAGCAGCTTGATAGCGGGAGGACATGAGCAGTTCTTC.

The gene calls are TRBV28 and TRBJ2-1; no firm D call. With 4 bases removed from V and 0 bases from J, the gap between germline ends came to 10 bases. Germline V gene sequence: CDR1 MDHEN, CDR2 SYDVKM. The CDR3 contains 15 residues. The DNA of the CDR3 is TGTGCCAGCAGTTCCCTGTCACGCTCCTACAATGAGCAGTTCTTC. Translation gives CASSSLSRSYNEQFF. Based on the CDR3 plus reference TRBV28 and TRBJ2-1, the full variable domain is DVKVTQSSRYLVKRTGEKVFLECVQDMDHENMFWYRQDPGLGLRLIYFSYDVKMKEKGDIPEGYSVSREKKERFSLILESASTNQTSMYLCASSSLSRSYNEQFFGPGTRLTVL.

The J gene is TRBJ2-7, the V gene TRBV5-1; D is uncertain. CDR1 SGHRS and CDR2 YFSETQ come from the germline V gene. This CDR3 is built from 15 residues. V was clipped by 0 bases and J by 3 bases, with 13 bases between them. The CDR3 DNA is TGCGCCAGCAGCTTGGGCCCCACGGAAAACTACGAGCAGTACTTC. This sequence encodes CASSLGPTENYEQYF.